This TCR beta chain was found in a study of blood T cell repertoires in COVID-19. Study summary: In each case, the material was cDNA or gDNA derived from T cells, B-cell-depleted T cells, or PBMCs.

Data came from immunoSEQ multiplex PCR; TCRdb stores just in-frame clones and leaves some out. The table includes about 210,000 clones, 75% to 90% detected once. The CDR3 contains 14 residues. The germline gives CDR1 LGHDT, CDR2 YNNKEL (reference sequence). After removal of 4 bases from V and 4 bases from J, the junction contained 5 bases not matched to a gene. Sequenced: PBMCs or T cells enriched from blood (not recorded which). The origin of this receptor is a man aged 40-49 years who had recovered from COVID-19. This chain links TRBV3-1 (or the pseudogene TRBV3-2) with TRBJ1-1; 8 bases fit TRBD1. CDR3 sequence: CASSPSGTGTEAFF. The CDR3 DNA is TGTGCCAGCAGCCCGTCCGGGACAGGCACTGAAGCTTTCTTT.